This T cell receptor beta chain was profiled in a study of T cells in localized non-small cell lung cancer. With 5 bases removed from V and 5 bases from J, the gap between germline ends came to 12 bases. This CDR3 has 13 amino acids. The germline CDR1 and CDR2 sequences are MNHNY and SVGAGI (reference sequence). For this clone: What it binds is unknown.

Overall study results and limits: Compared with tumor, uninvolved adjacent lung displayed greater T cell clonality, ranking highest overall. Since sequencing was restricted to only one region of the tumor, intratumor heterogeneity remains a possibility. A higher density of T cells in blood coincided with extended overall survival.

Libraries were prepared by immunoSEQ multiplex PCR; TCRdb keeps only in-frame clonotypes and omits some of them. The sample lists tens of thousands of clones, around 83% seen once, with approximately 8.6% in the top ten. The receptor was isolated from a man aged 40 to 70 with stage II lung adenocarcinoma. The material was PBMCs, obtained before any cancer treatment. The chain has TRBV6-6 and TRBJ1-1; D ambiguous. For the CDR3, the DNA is TGTGCCAGCAGTAGTTCCAGAAGTACTGAAGCTTTCTTT. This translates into CASSSSRSTEAFF.